These 2 T cell receptor beta chains were sequenced from one sample in a study of T cells after yellow fever vaccination. In TCRdb, the 5' RACE reads were re-called with MiXCR into one record per CDR3 protein. The sample lists 45,000 to 60,000 distinct CDR3 sequences, 6% to 8.5% occurring once. The input for sequencing was CD8+ T cells not binding an NS4B(214-222) dextramer, sorted from PBMCs, taken approximately 47 days after the first yellow fever vaccination. The receptors were gathered from a man aged 18 to 30 who received the YFV17D yellow fever vaccine.

The gene calls are TRBV27 and TRBJ1-2, with 8 bases aligning to TRBD1. From germline, CDR1 is MNHEY and CDR2 SMNVEV (reference sequence). V was pared by 8 bases and J by 1 base, with 12 bases of the junction left unmatched. The CDR3 is made up of 16 amino acids. The chain's CDR3 is CASSPAAGGDNYGYTF. The CDR3 coding sequence is TGTGCCAGCTCACCCGCTGCAGGGGGCGATAACTATGGCTACACCTTC.

This clonotype was seen ten or more times. The rearrangement joins TRBV4-3 to TRBJ2-3; 14 bases agree with TRBD2. Germline values: CDR1 LGHNA, CDR2 YSLEER. The CDR3 consists of 19 residues. V lost 0 bases, J lost 2 bases, and 7 bases stayed unmatched. The CDR3 spells CASSQDGGTSGGPTDTQYF. The CDR3 nucleotides read TGCGCCAGCAGCCAAGATGGGGGGACTAGCGGGGGCCCCACAGATACGCAGTATTTT.